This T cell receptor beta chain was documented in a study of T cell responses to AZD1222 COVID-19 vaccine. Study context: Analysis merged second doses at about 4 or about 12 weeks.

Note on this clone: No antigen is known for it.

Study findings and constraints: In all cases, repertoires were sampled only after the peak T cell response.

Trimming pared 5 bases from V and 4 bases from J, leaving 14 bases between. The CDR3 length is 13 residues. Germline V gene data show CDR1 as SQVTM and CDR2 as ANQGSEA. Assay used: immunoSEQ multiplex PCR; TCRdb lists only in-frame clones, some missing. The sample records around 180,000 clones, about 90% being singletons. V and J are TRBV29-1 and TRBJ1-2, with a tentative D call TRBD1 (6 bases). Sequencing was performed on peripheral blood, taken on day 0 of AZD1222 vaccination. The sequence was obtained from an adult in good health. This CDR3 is CSVNRDNRYGYTF. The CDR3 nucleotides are TGCAGCGTTAACCGGGACAATCGCTATGGCTACACCTTC.